This entry lists 15 T cell receptor beta chains sequenced from one sample in a study of control samples from healthy donors and cancer patients. Data came from immunoSEQ multiplex PCR; TCRdb stores just in-frame clones and leaves some out. This sample has about 140,000 clones; about nine tenths occur once, and the top ten carry approximately 9%. Sequenced: blood. These receptor sequences come from a woman aged 25 to 45 in good health.

The rearrangement uses TRBV5-1 and TRBJ1-3, with D hard to call. V shed 2 bases and J shed 0 bases, with 12 bases lying between them. The germline CDR1 and CDR2 sequences are SGHRS and YFSETQ. CDR3 length: 16 residues. The CDR3 region has the DNA TGCGCCAGCAGCTTCAATGCCCTATTCTCTGGAAACACCATATATTTT. It yields the protein CASSFNALFSGNTIYF.

The rearrangement joins TRBV6-6 to TRBJ1-5; perhaps TRBD1 as D (5 bases). The CDR3 is 12 residues long. Germline V lookup: CDR1 MNHNY, CDR2 SVGAGI (reference sequence). V shed 8 bases and J shed 4 bases, with 9 bases lying between them. The CDR3 region is CASDSVNQPQHF. In nucleotides, the CDR3 is TGTGCCAGCGACAGCGTTAATCAGCCCCAGCATTTT.

This chain connects TRBV30 to TRBJ1-2, with TRBD1 as a possible D gene (6 bases). In germline, CDR1 is GTSNPN, CDR2 SVGIG (reference sequence). The CDR3 length is 14 residues. Trimming took 3 bases from V and 4 from J, leaving 15 bases between them. The CDR3 reads CAWSDQGFLYGYTF. Here the CDR3 DNA reads TGTGCCTGGAGCGATCAGGGGTTTCTCTATGGCTACACCTTC.

This clone was counted between two and nine times. V and J are TRBV28 and TRBJ2-7; 11 nucleotides match TRBD2. J lost 3 bases, V lost 3 bases, and 10 bases had no gene match. Germline V lookup: CDR1 MDHEN, CDR2 SYDVKM. The CDR3 extends over 17 amino acids. The CDR3 DNA follows: TGTGCCAGCAGTTTCGGAGCCTTCGGACTAGCGGGCTACGAGCAGTACTTC. This encodes CASSFGAFGLAGYEQYF.

The J gene is TRBJ1-5, the V gene TRBV9, with D possibly matching TRBD1 (6 bases). The CDR3 totals 15 residues. Trimming stripped 0 bases from V and 2 bases from J, with 9 bases between. CDR1 SGDLS and CDR2 YYNGEE come from the germline V gene. CDR3 nucleotides: TGTGCCAGCAGCGTAGGGGGGGCTGGCAATCAGCCCCAGCATTTT. Amino acid sequence: CASSVGGAGNQPQHF.

The V call is TRBV9, the J call TRBJ1-6; the D gene is possibly TRBD1 (5 bases). V lost 5 bases, J lost 8 bases, and 8 bases lay in between. The CDR3 consists of 12 residues. CDR1 and CDR2 from the germline V gene are SGDLS and YYNGEE. The CDR3 is CASRGGDSPLHF. As DNA, the CDR3 is TGTGCCAGCAGGGGGGGGGATTCACCCCTCCACTTT.

In its sample, this clone was seen once. The chain has TRBV7-2 and TRBJ2-3; no definite D call. Trimming took off 3 bases at V and 8 bases at J, with 12 bases between the two ends. Germline-derived CDR1 and CDR2 are SGHTA and FQGNSA. This CDR3 comprises 13 residues. CDR3 amino acids: CASSFPDAPTQYF. The CDR3 DNA sequence: TGTGCCAGCAGCTTCCCGGACGCTCCTACGCAGTATTTT.

This clone has just one count. V is TRBV5-1 and J is TRBJ1-3; no reliable D call. The V and J ends lost 3 bases and 4 bases respectively, with 11 bases between them. This CDR3 is built from 14 residues. The germline V gene has CDR1 SGHRS and CDR2 YFSETQ. CDR3 nucleotides: TGCGCCAGCAGCTCAGTGGGCGGAGGAAACACCATATATTTT. Translated: CASSSVGGGNTIYF.

V gene TRBV9 combines with J gene TRBJ2-5; TRBD2 might be the D (5 bases). Germline lookup yields CDR1 SGDLS and CDR2 YYNGEE. The CDR3 runs to 15 residues. With 3 bases removed from V and 5 bases from J, the gap between germline ends came to 17 bases. The CDR3 spells CASSELGVKGETQYF. In nucleotides, the CDR3 is TGTGCCAGCAGCGAGCTCGGGGTCAAAGGGGAGACCCAGTACTTC.

The CDR3 DNA reads as TGTGCCAGCAGCCGAGCGGACAGGGAAACTGAAGCTTTCTTT. It is translated as CASSRADRETEAFF. This chain connects TRBV3-1 (or the pseudogene TRBV3-2) to TRBJ1-1, with 8 bases lining up with TRBD1. Germline loops: CDR1 LGHDT, CDR2 YNNKEL (reference sequence). Trimming cost V 4 bases and J 5 bases; bases outside gene matches: 6. The CDR3 extends over 14 amino acids.

Remarks on this clone: The junction does not match germline at one end; this may be a read error. The V gene is TRBV6-1, the J gene TRBJ2-7, with TRBD1 matching over 11 bases. CDR1 MNHNS and CDR2 SASEGT come from the germline V gene. This CDR3 is 15 amino acids long. CDR3 coding DNA: TGTGCCAGCAGGGAAGCGGGACAGGGGGTTTACGAGCAGTACTTC. This sequence encodes CASREAGQGVYEQYF.

This chain links TRBV6-5 with TRBJ2-7; D possibly corresponds to TRBD2 (6 bases). CDR3 length: 15 residues. Trimming removed 3 bases at V and 2 bases at J, with 14 bases between. From germline, CDR1 is MNHEY and CDR2 SVGAGI. The CDR3, as DNA: TGTGCCAGCAGTTATGGGTTGGAGGGGACCTACGAGCAGTACTTC. Its protein product is CASSYGLEGTYEQYF.

The chain joins TRBV20-1 to TRBJ1-1; D is unresolved. Germline V gives CDR1 DFQATT, CDR2 SNEGSKA (reference sequence). Between the trimmed V and J ends, which lost 3 bases and 5 bases, there was a span of 13 bases. The CDR3 has 13 residues. The DNA for the CDR3 is TGCAGTGCTAGTCGGGGAGTCGGAACTGAAGCTTTCTTT. It encodes CSASRGVGTEAFF.

This chain connects TRBV19 to TRBJ1-2, with TRBD1 as a possible D gene (5 bases). This CDR3 is 13 amino acids long. V was pared by 6 bases and J by 7 bases, with 15 bases between. Germline V CDR1 and CDR2: LNHDA, SQIVND (reference sequence). The CDR3 nucleotides read TGTGCCAGTAGCCGGGACCCCTCGGGTGGCTACACCTTC. Encoded protein: CASSRDPSGGYTF.

This chain links TRBV2 with TRBJ1-6; D is unresolved. Trimming removed 6 bases at V and 8 bases at J, with 11 bases between. Germline CDR1 is SNHLY and CDR2 is FYNNEI. There are 13 residues in the CDR3. CDR3 DNA: TGTGCCAGCAGGGACCGTAGGGATTCACCCCTCCACTTT. This gives the protein CASRDRRDSPLHF.